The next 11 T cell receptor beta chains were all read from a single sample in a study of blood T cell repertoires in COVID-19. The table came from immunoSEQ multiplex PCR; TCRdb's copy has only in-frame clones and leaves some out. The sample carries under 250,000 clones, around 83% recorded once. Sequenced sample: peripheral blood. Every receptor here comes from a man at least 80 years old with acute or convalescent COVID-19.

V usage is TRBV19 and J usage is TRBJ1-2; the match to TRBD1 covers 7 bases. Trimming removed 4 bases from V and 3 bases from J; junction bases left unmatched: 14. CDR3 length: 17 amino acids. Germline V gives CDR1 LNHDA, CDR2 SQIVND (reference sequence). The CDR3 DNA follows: TGTGCCAGTAGTACACAGGGGACCTGGGGCTTCGACTATGGCTACACCTTC. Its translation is CASSTQGTWGFDYGYTF. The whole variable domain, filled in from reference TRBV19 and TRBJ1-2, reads DGGITQSPKYLFRKEGQNVTLSCEQNLNHDAMYWYRQDPGQGLRLIYYSQIVNDFQKGDIAEGYSVSREKKESFPLTVTSAQKNPTAFYLCASSTQGTWGFDYGYTFGSGTRLTVV.

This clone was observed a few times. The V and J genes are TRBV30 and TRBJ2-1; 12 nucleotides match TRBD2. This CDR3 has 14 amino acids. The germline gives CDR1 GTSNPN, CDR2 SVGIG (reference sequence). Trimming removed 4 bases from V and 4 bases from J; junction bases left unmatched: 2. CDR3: CAWTSGGVYNEQFF. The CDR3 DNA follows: TGTGCCTGGACTAGCGGGGGGGTTTACAATGAGCAGTTCTTC.

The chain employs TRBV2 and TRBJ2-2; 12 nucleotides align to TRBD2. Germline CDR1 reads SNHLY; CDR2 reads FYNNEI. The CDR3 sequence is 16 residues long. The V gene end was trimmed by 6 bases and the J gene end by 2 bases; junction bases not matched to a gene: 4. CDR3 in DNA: TGTGCCAGCAGGCCACTAGCGGGGGGTAACACCGGGGAGCTGTTTTTT. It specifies CASRPLAGGNTGELFF.

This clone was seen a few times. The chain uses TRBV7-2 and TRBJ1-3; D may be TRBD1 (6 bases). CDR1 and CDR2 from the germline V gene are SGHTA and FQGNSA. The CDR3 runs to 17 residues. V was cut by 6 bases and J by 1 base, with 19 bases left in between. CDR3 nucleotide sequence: TGTGCCAGCAGTTCACAACAGGGAAGCGCTTCTGGAAACACCATATATTTT. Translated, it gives CASSSQQGSASGNTIYF.

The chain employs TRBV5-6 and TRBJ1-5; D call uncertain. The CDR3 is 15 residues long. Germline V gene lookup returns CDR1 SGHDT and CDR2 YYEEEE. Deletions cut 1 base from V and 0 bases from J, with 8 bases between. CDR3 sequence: CASSLWGASNQPQHF. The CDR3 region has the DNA TGTGCCAGCAGCTTGTGGGGAGCTAGCAATCAGCCCCAGCATTTT.

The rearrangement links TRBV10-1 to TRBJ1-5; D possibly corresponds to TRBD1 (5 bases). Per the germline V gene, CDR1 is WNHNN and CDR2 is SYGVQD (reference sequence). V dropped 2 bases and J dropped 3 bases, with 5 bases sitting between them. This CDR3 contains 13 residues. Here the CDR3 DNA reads TGCGCCAGCAGTGAGGGACACAATCAGCCCCAGCATTTT. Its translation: CASSEGHNQPQHF.

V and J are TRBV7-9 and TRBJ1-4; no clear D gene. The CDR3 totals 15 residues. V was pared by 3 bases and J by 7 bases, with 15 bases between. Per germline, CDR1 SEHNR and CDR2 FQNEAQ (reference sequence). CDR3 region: CASSFSLSEGEKLFF. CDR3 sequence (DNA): TGTGCCAGCAGCTTTAGTTTATCAGAGGGTGAAAAACTGTTTTTT.

Here the CDR3 reads CASSPGAASDLYGYTF. CDR3 nucleotides: TGCGCCAGCAGCCCTGGCGCGGCATCTGACCTCTATGGCTACACCTTC. V and J are TRBV4-1 and TRBJ1-2, with unresolved D. The germline CDR1 and CDR2 sequences are MGHRA and YSYEKL. V was trimmed by 4 bases and J by 4 bases, leaving 19 bases between them. The CDR3 has 16 amino acids.

The CDR3 sequence is CASSMVRPNSPLHF. CDR3 sequence (DNA): TGTGCCAGTAGTATGGTCAGGCCGAATTCACCCCTCCACTTT. J is TRBJ1-6 and V is TRBV19; D is ambiguous. Germline-derived CDR1 and CDR2 are LNHDA and SQIVND (reference sequence). V shed 3 bases and J shed 7 bases, with 10 bases lying between them. This CDR3 has 14 residues.

The CDR3 region is CASRVGADRGLGEQFF. Written as DNA, the CDR3 is TGTGCCAGCAGAGTGGGCGCGGACAGGGGGCTCGGTGAGCAGTTCTTC. This chain links TRBV2 with TRBJ2-1; 11 bases map to TRBD1. The V gene end was trimmed by 6 bases and the J gene end by 9 bases; junction bases not matched to a gene: 13. Germline V gene sequence: CDR1 SNHLY, CDR2 FYNNEI. This CDR3 has 16 residues.

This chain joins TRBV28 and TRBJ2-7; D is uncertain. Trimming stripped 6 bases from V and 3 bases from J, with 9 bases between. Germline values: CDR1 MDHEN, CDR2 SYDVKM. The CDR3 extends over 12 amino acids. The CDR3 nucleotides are TGTGCCAGCAGAACTACCATCTACGAGCAGTACTTC. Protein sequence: CASRTTIYEQYF. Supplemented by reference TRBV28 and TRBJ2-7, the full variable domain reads DVKVTQSSRYLVKRTGEKVFLECVQDMDHENMFWYRQDPGLGLRLIYFSYDVKMKEKGDIPEGYSVSREKKERFSLILESASTNQTSMYLCASRTTIYEQYFGPGTRLTVT.